Sequencing of this TCR beta chain was carried out in a study of T cell responses to AZD1222 COVID-19 vaccine. This clone has only one observation. Profiled with immunoSEQ multiplex PCR; TCRdb holds only in-frame clones, not every one. The sample records more than 80,000 clones, about 93% being singletons. There are 13 residues in the CDR3. The V end lost 5 bases, the J end lost 13 bases, and 18 bases lay between the germline ends. The chain carries TRBV12-3 or TRBV12-4 and TRBJ2-1; no reliable D call. Here the sequenced sample was peripheral blood, taken 28 days after the second AZD1222 dose. The receptor's source is an adult who received the AZD1222 COVID-19 vaccine. This chain's CDR3 is CASSLKVEEPQFF. DNA of the CDR3: TGTGCCAGCAGTCTAAAGGTCGAGGAGCCCCAGTTCTTC.